Shown below are 9 T cell receptor beta chains from a single sample sequenced in a study of T cell responses to AZD1222 COVID-19 vaccine. TCRdb's table, derived via immunoSEQ multiplex PCR, lists solely in-frame clones and lacks some. The sample records around 100,000 clones, nearly 90% being singletons. The material sequenced was peripheral blood, taken on day 0 of AZD1222 vaccination. The source of these receptors is an adult in good health.

The chain has TRBV9 and TRBJ1-2; 9 bases match TRBD1. The CDR3 has 15 amino acids. The trim removed 4 bases at V and 2 bases at J, leaving 6 bases unmatched. Germline V gene sequence: CDR1 SGDLS, CDR2 YYNGEE. The CDR3 spells CASSLGTGKNYGYTF. CDR3 sequence (DNA): TGTGCCAGCAGCCTGGGGACAGGGAAAAACTATGGCTACACCTTC.

The chain employs TRBV5-4 and TRBJ1-5, with a possible D match to TRBD1 (5 bases). Trimming took off 4 bases at V and 1 base at J, with 12 bases between the two ends. CDR1 and CDR2 from the germline V gene are SGHNT and YYREEE (reference sequence). The length of the CDR3 is 15 residues. CDR3: CASSQFGGSNQPQHF. DNA for the CDR3: TGTGCCAGCAGCCAATTTGGGGGGAGCAATCAGCCCCAGCATTTT.

This sequence joins TRBV6-2 or TRBV6-3 and TRBJ1-1, with no clear D. Trimming cost V 1 base and J 5 bases, with 11 bases left between them. Germline V gene sequence: CDR1 MNHEY, CDR2 SVGEGT. The CDR3 extends over 14 amino acids. This chain's CDR3 is CASSYWEPGTEAFF. The CDR3 bases are TGTGCCAGCAGTTACTGGGAACCGGGGACTGAAGCTTTCTTT.

CDR3 amino acids: CASSKTGGMNTEAFF. For the CDR3, the DNA is TGCGCCAGCAGCAAGACAGGGGGCATGAACACTGAAGCTTTCTTT. The chain employs TRBV5-1 and TRBJ1-1, with 10 bases aligning to TRBD1. In germline, CDR1 is SGHRS, CDR2 YFSETQ. The CDR3 consists of 15 residues. Trimming removed 4 bases from V and 0 bases from J; junction bases left unmatched: 3.

The chain has TRBV19 and TRBJ1-2; a possible D gene is TRBD1 (5 bases). Trimming pared 2 bases from V and 8 bases from J, leaving 18 bases between. The CDR3 has 15 amino acids. Germline CDR1 is LNHDA and CDR2 is SQIVND (reference sequence). The CDR3 is CASSIRGRVEEGYTF. Here the CDR3 DNA reads TGTGCCAGTAGTATACGAGGCAGGGTGGAGGAAGGCTACACCTTC. Variable domain in full (rest from reference TRBV19 and TRBJ1-2): DGGITQSPKYLFRKEGQNVTLSCEQNLNHDAMYWYRQDPGQGLRLIYYSQIVNDFQKGDIAEGYSVSREKKESFPLTVTSAQKNPTAFYLCASSIRGRVEEGYTFGSGTRLTVV.

This clone has more than one count but fewer than ten. This sequence joins TRBV7-9 and TRBJ1-6; D unclear. The ends were cut back, 1 base at V and 17 bases at J, with 12 bases in the middle. CDR3 size: 12 residues. The germline V gene encodes CDR1 SEHNR and CDR2 FQNEAQ (reference sequence). CDR3 DNA sequence: TGTGCCAGCAGCTTAGATGGCAGGTTCGTCCACTTT. Translating it yields CASSLDGRFVHF.

The rearrangement uses TRBV6-7 and TRBJ2-7; D unclear. TRBV6-7 is placed among ORFs of uncertain function. Trimming took 4 bases from V and 0 from J, leaving 22 bases between them. The CDR3 runs 18 residues. As DNA, the CDR3 is TGTGCCAGCAGTTCTAAACCAGTCGGCACAGAGACCTCCTACGAGCAGTACGTC. Translation gives CASSSKPVGTETSYEQYV.

The gene calls are TRBV3-1 (or the pseudogene TRBV3-2) and TRBJ2-3; 8 bases are shared with TRBD2. This CDR3 region has 16 residues. Trimming took 4 bases from V and 2 from J; bases not matched to a gene: 8. CDR1 is LGHDT and CDR2 is YNNKEL in the germline V gene (reference sequence). The DNA of the CDR3 is TGTGCCAGCAGCCTGTTTGGACTAGCCCTCACAGATACGCAGTATTTT. Protein product: CASSLFGLALTDTQYF.

The chain recombines TRBV6-2 or TRBV6-3 with TRBJ2-7; TRBD1 might be the D (5 bases). In germline, CDR1 is MNHEY, CDR2 SVGEGT. This CDR3 region has 15 residues. V lost 2 bases and J lost 3, with 14 bases in between. The CDR3 here is CASSYGAGWGYEQYF. Written as DNA, the CDR3 is TGTGCCAGCAGTTACGGGGCAGGATGGGGCTACGAGCAGTACTTC.